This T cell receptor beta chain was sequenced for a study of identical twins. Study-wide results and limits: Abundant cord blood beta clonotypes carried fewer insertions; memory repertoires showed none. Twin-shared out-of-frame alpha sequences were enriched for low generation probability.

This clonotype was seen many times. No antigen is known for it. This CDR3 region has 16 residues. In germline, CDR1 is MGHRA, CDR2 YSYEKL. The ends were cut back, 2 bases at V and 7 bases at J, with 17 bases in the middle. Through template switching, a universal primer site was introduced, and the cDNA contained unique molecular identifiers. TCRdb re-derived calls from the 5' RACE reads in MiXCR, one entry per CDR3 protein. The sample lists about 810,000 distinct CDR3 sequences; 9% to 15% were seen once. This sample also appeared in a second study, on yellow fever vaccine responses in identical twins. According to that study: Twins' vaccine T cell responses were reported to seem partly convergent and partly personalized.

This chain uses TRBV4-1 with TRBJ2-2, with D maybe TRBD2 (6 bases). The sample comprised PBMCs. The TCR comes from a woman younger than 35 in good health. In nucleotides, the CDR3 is TGCGCCAGCAGCCAATCCCCGACTAGTCGCAGCGGGGAGCTGTTTTTT. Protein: CASSQSPTSRSGELFF.